Following are 27 T cell receptor beta chains from one sample sequenced in a study of cytomegalovirus exposure and HLA in healthy donors. Amplification used 60 Vbeta primers and 13 Jbeta primers. Data came from immunoSEQ multiplex PCR; TCRdb stores just in-frame clones and leaves some out. This table has around 150,000 clones, 66% appearing once. The sample was PBMCs. The receptors shown here come from a human donor in good health.

V usage is TRBV4-1 and J usage is TRBJ2-3, with 8 positions matching TRBD2. With V trimmed by 0 bases and J by 7 bases, 12 bases remained unmatched. In germline, CDR1 is MGHRA, CDR2 YSYEKL. The CDR3 is made up of 17 amino acids. CDR3 sequence: CASSQDSGLARGNTQYF. CDR3 DNA: TGCGCCAGCAGCCAAGATTCAGGACTAGCAAGGGGAAATACGCAGTATTTT.

CDR3 residues: CASSQAGSGSQETQYF. The CDR3 bases are TGCGCCAGCAGCCAAGCGGGTAGCGGGAGTCAAGAGACCCAGTACTTC. The chain carries TRBV4-1 and TRBJ2-5, with 9 nucleotides matching TRBD2. Germline CDR1 MGHRA, CDR2 YSYEKL. This CDR3 is 16 amino acids long. V lost 1 base and J lost 2; bases outside the gene matches: 5.

In this sample, this clone turned up a few times. The chain couples TRBV7-9 to TRBJ2-3; 7 bases are shared with TRBD1. CDR1 is SEHNR, CDR2 FQNEAQ, per germline (reference sequence). Losses at the gene ends were 7 bases for V and 0 bases for J; bases not matched to a gene: 10. This CDR3 spans 16 amino acids. The chain's CDR3 is CASIPRQGPSTDTQYF. The CDR3 DNA follows: TGTGCCAGCATCCCTCGACAGGGTCCTAGCACAGATACGCAGTATTTT.

The rearrangement joins TRBV19 to TRBJ1-5; a possible D gene is TRBD1 (6 bases). Trimming took 9 bases from V and 0 from J, leaving 12 bases between them. This CDR3 contains 14 residues. Germline CDR1 LNHDA, CDR2 SQIVND (reference sequence). The CDR3 DNA is TGTGCCAGCAAGGACAGCAATAGCAATCAGCCCCAGCATTTT. It translates to CASKDSNSNQPQHF.

The V and J genes are TRBV4-1 and TRBJ2-5; TRBD2 matches at 10 bases. This CDR3 has 15 amino acids. Trimming cost V 4 bases and J 0 bases; bases outside gene matches: 2. The germline CDR1 and CDR2 sequences are MGHRA and YSYEKL. The CDR3 loop is CASSLGTSDQETQYF. The DNA of the CDR3 is TGCGCCAGCAGCCTTGGGACTAGCGACCAAGAGACCCAGTACTTC.

The chain carries TRBV15 and TRBJ1-4; D not resolved. CDR1 and CDR2 (germline): LNHNV, YYDKDF (reference sequence). V gave up 5 bases and J gave up 0 bases, with 13 bases separating them. The length of the CDR3 is 16 residues. The CDR3 loop is CATSEGRAATNEKLFF. The CDR3 nucleotides are TGTGCCACCAGCGAGGGCCGTGCCGCAACTAATGAAAAACTGTTTTTT. Complete variable domain (other parts from reference TRBV15 and TRBJ1-4): DAMVIQNPRYQVTQFGKPVTLSCSQTLNHNVMYWYQQKSSQAPKLLFHYYDKDFNNEADTPDNFQSRRPNTSFCFLDIRSPGLGDTAMYLCATSEGRAATNEKLFFGSGTQLSVL.

This clone occurred once. V and J are TRBV2 and TRBJ1-5; D not resolved. V lost 5 bases, J lost 0 bases, and 17 bases lay in between. Germline V gene sequence: CDR1 SNHLY, CDR2 FYNNEI. CDR3 length: 17 amino acids. In nucleotides, the CDR3 is TGTGCCAGCAGTCACCGCCAGTCCGACATTAGCAATCAGCCCCAGCATTTT. Translating gives CASSHRQSDISNQPQHF.

V usage is TRBV29-1 and J usage is TRBJ1-2; no firm D call. The CDR3 sequence is 12 residues long. V was shortened by 3 bases and J by 4 bases, with 9 bases between the two germline ends. Germline values: CDR1 SQVTM, CDR2 ANQGSEA. The CDR3: CSVDSVIYGYTF. As DNA, the CDR3 is TGCAGCGTTGATTCGGTTATCTATGGCTACACCTTC.

V usage is TRBV7-9 and J usage is TRBJ1-5; no firm D call. This CDR3 region has 13 residues. With 5 bases removed from V and 10 bases from J, the gap between germline ends came to 15 bases. Germline V gene data show CDR1 as SEHNR and CDR2 as FQNEAQ (reference sequence). The CDR3 region is CASSQRAGEPQHF. The CDR3 DNA reads as TGTGCCAGCAGCCAACGGGCCGGGGAACCCCAGCATTTT.

The rearrangement joins TRBV5-4 to TRBJ1-3; D is unresolved. V lost 4 bases and J 0 bases, leaving 14 bases between the germline ends. Germline values: CDR1 SGHNT, CDR2 YYREEE (reference sequence). There are 16 residues in the CDR3. The CDR3 protein is CASSQDSPGSGNTIYF. Written as DNA, the CDR3 is TGTGCCAGCAGCCAAGATAGCCCGGGCTCTGGAAACACCATATATTTT.

This chain links TRBV6-5 with TRBJ1-1; no firm D call. Between the trimmed V and J ends, which lost 0 bases and 3 bases, there was a span of 5 bases. The CDR3 sequence is 13 residues long. CDR1 is MNHEY, CDR2 SVGAGI, per germline. The chain's CDR3 is CASSYSADTEAFF. DNA of the CDR3: TGTGCCAGCAGTTACTCAGCGGACACTGAAGCTTTCTTT.

This chain joins TRBV27 and TRBJ2-5, with D possibly TRBD1 on 6 matching bases. V was cut by 6 bases and J by 2 bases, with 10 bases left in between. This CDR3 comprises 13 residues. The germline CDR1 and CDR2 sequences are MNHEY and SMNVEV (reference sequence). Here the CDR3 reads CASRSQGQETQYF. The CDR3 DNA sequence: TGTGCCAGCAGGTCACAGGGACAAGAGACCCAGTACTTC.

The rearrangement links TRBV28 to TRBJ2-5; TRBD2 agrees at 14 bases. The germline V gene encodes CDR1 MDHEN and CDR2 SYDVKM. Trimming removed 6 bases from V and 3 bases from J; junction bases left unmatched: 12. This CDR3 spans 18 amino acids. This CDR3 is CASSTLPGTSGSEETQYF. The DNA for the CDR3 is TGTGCCAGCAGCACCCTGCCGGGGACTAGCGGGAGTGAAGAGACCCAGTACTTC.

V is TRBV28 and J is TRBJ2-1; D might be TRBD1 (6 bases). In germline, CDR1 is MDHEN, CDR2 SYDVKM. V shed 7 bases and J shed 7 bases, with 14 bases lying between them. The CDR3 runs 13 residues. CDR3 sequence reads: CASNRDMGNEQFF. CDR3 nucleotides: TGTGCCAGCAACCGGGACATGGGGAATGAGCAGTTCTTC.

This chain uses TRBV28 with TRBJ2-7; no clear D gene. The CDR3 has 13 amino acids. The V gene lost 5 bases and the J gene lost 4 bases, with 12 bases spanning the gap. Germline V gene lookup returns CDR1 MDHEN and CDR2 SYDVKM. In nucleotides, the CDR3 is TGTGCCAGCAGTCCCCTCGACAAGTACGAGCAGTACTTC. Translated, it gives CASSPLDKYEQYF.

This chain links TRBV5-1 with TRBJ2-7; 10 bases are a match to TRBD2. Germline-derived CDR1 and CDR2 are SGHRS and YFSETQ. V was pared by 2 bases and J by 6 bases, with 14 bases of the junction left unmatched. The CDR3 runs to 17 residues. The chain's CDR3 is CASSFRGSSGRAFEQYF. In DNA, the CDR3 is TGCGCCAGCAGCTTCAGGGGGTCCAGCGGGAGGGCCTTCGAGCAGTACTTC.

The chain joins TRBV7-8 to TRBJ2-7, with 7 bases that match TRBD2. CDR1 and CDR2 from the germline V gene are SGHVS and FQNEAQ. CDR3 length: 14 amino acids. V lost 0 bases and J lost 4; bases outside the gene matches: 3. The DNA for the CDR3 is TGTGCCAGCAGCTTAGCGGGAGGGACGTACGAGCAGTACTTC. Amino acid sequence: CASSLAGGTYEQYF.

This clone was counted only a few times. The rearrangement joins TRBV29-1 to TRBJ2-7; TRBD1 agrees at 9 bases. The CDR3 is 13 amino acids. After removal of 3 bases from V and 4 bases from J, the junction contained 4 bases not matched to a gene. Germline V CDR1 and CDR2: SQVTM, ANQGSEA. The CDR3 nucleotides read TGCAGCGTTGAGGGACAGGGTGTGTACGAGCAGTACTTC. This translates into CSVEGQGVYEQYF.

The chain has TRBV4-1 and TRBJ2-1, with TRBD1 as a possible D gene (5 bases). Looked up from germline, CDR1 is MGHRA and CDR2 is YSYEKL. The germline V and J ends were trimmed by 1 base and 5 bases, with 12 bases remaining between them. This CDR3 contains 15 residues. CDR3 in amino acids: CASSQVPDNNNEQFF. CDR3 DNA: TGCGCCAGCAGCCAAGTCCCGGACAATAACAATGAGCAGTTCTTC.

V usage is TRBV9 and J usage is TRBJ1-5; no clear D gene. The germline V gene encodes CDR1 SGDLS and CDR2 YYNGEE. Trimming pared 3 bases from V and 2 bases from J, leaving 9 bases between. This CDR3 has 14 residues. The CDR3 nucleotides are TGTGCCAGCAGCGCGCCCGGTGGCAATCAGCCCCAGCATTTT. As protein: CASSAPGGNQPQHF.

V usage is TRBV2 and J usage is TRBJ2-5, with D perhaps TRBD1 (6 bases). Trimming took 6 bases from V and 5 from J, leaving 19 bases between them. Germline CDR1 is SNHLY and CDR2 is FYNNEI. The CDR3 is 15 amino acids. The DNA of the CDR3 is TGTGCCAGCAGCTTTCTGACAGGCCAGGGGGAGACCCAGTACTTC. It specifies CASSFLTGQGETQYF.

V is TRBV6-4 and J is TRBJ2-1; D is unclear. There are 13 residues in the CDR3. Trimming removed 4 bases from V and 5 bases from J, with 9 bases in between. Germline V gene lookup returns CDR1 MRHNA and CDR2 SNTAGT. Here the CDR3 reads CASSVDFDNEQFF. DNA for the CDR3: TGTGCCAGCAGTGTCGACTTTGACAATGAGCAGTTCTTC.

This clone was picked up a small number of times. The CDR3 reads CASSEEKWDGYTF. CDR3 coding DNA: TGTGCCAGCAGTGAGGAGAAATGGGATGGCTACACCTTC. V usage is TRBV6-1 and J usage is TRBJ1-2; D gene uncertain. Deletions cut 3 bases from V and 6 bases from J, with 11 bases between. The CDR3 spans 13 residues. CDR1 is MNHNS, CDR2 SASEGT, per germline.

This clone was detected only a few times. The rearrangement joins TRBV18 to TRBJ1-1; 11 bases agree with TRBD1. V gave up 3 bases and J gave up 1 base; unmatched junction bases: 7. Germline-derived CDR1 and CDR2 are KGHSH and LQKENI. The CDR3 extends over 17 amino acids. CDR3 sequence reads: CASSPVGTGGRNTEAFF. CDR3 nucleotide sequence: TGTGCCAGCTCACCGGTGGGGACAGGGGGGAGGAACACTGAAGCTTTCTTT.

This clone was recorded a few times. The chain combines TRBV6-4 with TRBJ2-1; 7 positions agree with TRBD1. The CDR3 has 16 residues. CDR1 and CDR2 (germline): MRHNA, SNTAGT. Unmatched junction bases numbered 9, after V lost 0 bases and J lost 7 bases. The CDR3 region has the DNA TGTGCCAGCAGTGACTCTTCGGGCTCAGGGGGAAATGAGCAGTTCTTC. It codes for CASSDSSGSGGNEQFF.

This chain links TRBV11-3 with TRBJ2-7, with D unresolved. This CDR3 contains 14 residues. CDR1 is SGHNT and CDR2 is YENEEA in the germline V gene. The V and J ends lost 4 bases and 3 bases respectively, with 13 bases between them. The CDR3 bases are TGTGCCAGCAGCTCCCTTGGGCTAAACTACGAGCAGTACTTC. Translated, it gives CASSSLGLNYEQYF.

The chain combines TRBV11-1 with TRBJ2-7, with 9 bases identical to TRBD2. Germline-derived CDR1 and CDR2 are SGHAT and FQDESV (reference sequence). Losses at the gene ends were 5 bases for V and 1 base for J; bases not matched to a gene: 3. The CDR3 runs 14 residues. The CDR3 coding sequence is TGTGCCAGCAGCGGTAGCGGGAGATCCTACGAGCAGTACTTC. Translated, it gives CASSGSGRSYEQYF.